The clone carrying this TCR beta chain occurred once. The antigen is not known. Trimming stripped 2 bases from V and 3 bases from J, with 10 bases between. This CDR3 is 14 amino acids long. From germline, CDR1 is MDHEN and CDR2 SYDVKM. These data come from a study of OX40 agonist ivuxolimab in advanced cancers. At the level of the study: Melanoma, hepatocellular carcinoma, head and neck or renal cell cancer occurred in dose-escalation patients. Study findings and constraints: At doses 0.1 to 3.0 mg/kg, CD4+ and CD8+ clones expanded.

Sequencing was performed with immunoSEQ multiplex PCR; in TCRdb, only in-frame clones are kept and a portion is missing. The repertoire has about 58,000 clones, approximately 89% of them found once; the top ten carry approximately 3.5%. The sequence was collected from an adult with an advanced solid tumor such as melanoma, head and neck, liver or kidney cancer. This specimen was CD4+ or CD8+ T cells sorted from blood, taken in a trial of the OX40 agonist ivuxolimab. This rearrangement joins TRBV28 to TRBJ1-1; unclear D gene. CDR3 coding DNA: TGTGCCAGCAGTTTACCCCGGGAAGACACTGAAGCTTTCTTT. It encodes CASSLPREDTEAFF.